The sequence of this T cell receptor (beta chain) was determined in a study of CD8+ T cells in alopecia areata. Findings of the study overall: Any link of baseline CD8+ expansion to response, resting on one nonresponder, remains uncertain. Clonality was higher in lesional than normal scalp, especially in alopecia totalis/universalis.

Comments on this clone: Its antigen is not identified.

Isolated RNA was reverse transcribed into cDNA used as the sequencing template. Sequencing used immunoSEQ multiplex PCR; TCRdb keeps in-frame clones, though not all of them. The sample consists of some 100,000 clones, 58% of them appearing once. This sample's treatment: oral pan-JAK inhibitor, 5-10 mg twice daily. The investigators collected lesional scalp punch biopsies and peripheral blood from alopecia areata patients. The CDR3 extends over 11 amino acids. The germline CDR1 and CDR2 sequences are GTSNPN and SVGIG (reference sequence). Trimming took 5 bases from V and 6 from J, leaving 8 bases between them.

The gene calls are TRBV30 and TRBJ2-1; no definite D call. The TCR was taken from a human donor with alopecia areata. The source material was CD8+ T cells sorted from blood, sampled at week 4, from a patient treated with tofacitinib. CDR3 sequence (DNA): TGTGCCTGGGGGTTGGGCAATGAGCAGTTCTTC. Its translation: CAWGLGNEQFF. Full variable domain (rest looked up from reference TRBV30 and TRBJ2-1): SQTIHQWPATLVQPVGSPLSLECTVEGTSNPNLYWYRQAAGRGLQLLFYSVGIGQISSEVPQNLSASRPQDRQFILSSKKLLLSDSGFYLCAWGLGNEQFFGPGTRLTVL.